A single sample gave rise to the 8 T cell receptor beta chains below, sequenced in a study of blood T cell repertoires in COVID-19. Generated by immunoSEQ multiplex PCR, the TCRdb table keeps only in-frame clones and is missing some. This table has some 230,000 clones, around 86% appearing once. Sequenced: peripheral blood. These receptors were collected from a man aged 30 to 39 who had recovered from COVID-19.

V gene TRBV13 combines with J gene TRBJ2-1; TRBD2 aligns across 11 bases. Germline V gene sequence: CDR1 PRHDT, CDR2 FYEKMQ (reference sequence). This CDR3 is 14 amino acids long. Trimming took 5 bases from V and 7 from J; bases not matched to a gene: 4. CDR3 sequence (DNA): TGTGCCAGCAGCGTAGCGGGGGGGGTTAATGAGCAGTTCTTC. Translated, it gives CASSVAGGVNEQFF.

This clone occurred once. J is TRBJ1-2 and V is TRBV6-4; perhaps TRBD1 as D (6 bases). V lost 10 bases, J lost 5 bases, and 23 bases lay in between. The length of the CDR3 is 15 residues. Germline lookup yields CDR1 MRHNA and CDR2 SNTAGT. The CDR3 nucleotides read TGTGCCACCCAAAGGGAGTGGGGGCCAGCTTATGGCTACACCTTC. It specifies CATQREWGPAYGYTF.

Only a few counts were recorded for this clone. V gene TRBV11-3 combines with J gene TRBJ1-1; TRBD1 aligns across 10 bases. The CDR3 is 19 residues long. CDR1 is SGHNT, CDR2 YENEEA, per germline. V lost 6 bases to trimming and J lost 5 bases; unmatched junction nucleotides: 21. CDR3 in amino acids: CASRKTGQGEGVMGTEAFF. The CDR3 DNA reads as TGTGCCAGCAGAAAAACCGGACAGGGGGAGGGTGTGATGGGGACTGAAGCTTTCTTT.

The chain has TRBV11-2 and TRBJ2-7; perhaps TRBD1 as D (5 bases). Germline-derived CDR1 and CDR2 are SGHAT and FQNNGV. V was cut by 2 bases and J by 0 bases, with 11 bases left in between. The CDR3 totals 15 residues. The CDR3 nucleotides are TGTGCCAGCAGCTTATTAGGGGCGGTCTCCTACGAGCAGTACTTC. It specifies CASSLLGAVSYEQYF. Together with reference TRBV11-2 and TRBJ2-7, the CDR3 gives the full variable domain: EAGVAQSPRYKIIEKRQSVAFWCNPISGHATLYWYQQILGQGPKLLIQFQNNGVVDDSQLPKDRFSAERLKGVDSTLKIQPAKLEDSAVYLCASSLLGAVSYEQYFGPGTRLTVT.

This sequence joins TRBV11-2 and TRBJ2-5; D unresolved. Germline CDR1 reads SGHAT; CDR2 reads FQNNGV. Trimming took 3 bases from V and 4 from J, leaving 15 bases between them. The length of the CDR3 is 15 residues. In nucleotides, the CDR3 is TGTGCCAGCAGCTTCTCAGGTGCCCTGGGAGAGACCCAGTACTTC. It codes for CASSFSGALGETQYF.

In DNA form, the CDR3 reads TGTGCCAGCAGTTGGGGGACTAGCGGGGCGGTCGGGGAGCTGTTTTTT. Translation: CASSWGTSGAVGELFF. This sequence joins TRBV5-4 and TRBJ2-2; 13 bases line up with TRBD2. CDR3 length: 16 amino acids. Germline V lookup: CDR1 SGHNT, CDR2 YYREEE (reference sequence). Trimming cost V 5 bases and J 7 bases; bases outside gene matches: 8.

The V and J genes are TRBV9 and TRBJ2-1; possibly TRBD1 for D (6 bases). This CDR3 is built from 13 residues. Trimming took 3 bases from V and 9 from J, leaving 13 bases between them. Germline V gene data show CDR1 as SGDLS and CDR2 as YYNGEE. The CDR3 loop is CASSASSRGEQFF. The CDR3 nucleotides read TGTGCCAGCAGCGCCAGTAGCAGGGGTGAGCAGTTCTTC.

This sequence joins TRBV7-8 and TRBJ2-7; 8 positions match TRBD2. Losses at the gene ends were 7 bases for V and 5 bases for J; bases not matched to a gene: 7. This CDR3 is 13 amino acids long. CDR1 SGHVS and CDR2 FQNEAQ come from the germline V gene. The CDR3 DNA reads TGTGCCAGCATTCCGGGACTAGACAACGAGCAGTACTTC. This translates into CASIPGLDNEQYF.